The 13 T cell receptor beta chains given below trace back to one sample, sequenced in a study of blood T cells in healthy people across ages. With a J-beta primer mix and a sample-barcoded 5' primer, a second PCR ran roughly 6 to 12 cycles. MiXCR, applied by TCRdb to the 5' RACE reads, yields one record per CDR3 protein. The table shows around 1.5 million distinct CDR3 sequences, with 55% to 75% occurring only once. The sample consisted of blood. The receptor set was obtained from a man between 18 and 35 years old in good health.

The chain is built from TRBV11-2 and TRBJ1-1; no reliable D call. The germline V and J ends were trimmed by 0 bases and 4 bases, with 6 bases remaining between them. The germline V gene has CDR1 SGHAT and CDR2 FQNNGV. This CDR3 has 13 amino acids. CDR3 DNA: TGTGCCAGCAGCTTAGAATTGGTCACTGAAGCTTTCTTT. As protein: CASSLELVTEAFF.

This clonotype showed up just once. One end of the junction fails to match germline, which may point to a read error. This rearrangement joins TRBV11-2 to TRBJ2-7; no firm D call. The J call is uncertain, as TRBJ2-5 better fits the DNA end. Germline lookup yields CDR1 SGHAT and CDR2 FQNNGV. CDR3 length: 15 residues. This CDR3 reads CAGSRRTAMPETQYF. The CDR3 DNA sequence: TGTGCCGGCAGCCGCCGGACGGCTATGCCAGAGACCCAGTACTTC.

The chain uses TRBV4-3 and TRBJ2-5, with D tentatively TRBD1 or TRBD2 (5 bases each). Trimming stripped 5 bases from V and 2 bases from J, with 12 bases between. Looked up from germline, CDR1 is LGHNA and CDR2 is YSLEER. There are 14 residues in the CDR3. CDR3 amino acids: CASSDRDGQETQYF. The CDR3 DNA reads TGCGCCAGCAGCGACCGGGACGGGCAAGAGACCCAGTACTTC.

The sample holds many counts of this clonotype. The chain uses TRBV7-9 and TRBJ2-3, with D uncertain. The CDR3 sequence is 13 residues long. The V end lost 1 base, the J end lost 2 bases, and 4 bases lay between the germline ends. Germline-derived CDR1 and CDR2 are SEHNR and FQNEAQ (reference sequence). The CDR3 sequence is CASSLGVTDTQYF. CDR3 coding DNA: TGTGCCAGCAGCTTAGGGGTCACAGATACGCAGTATTTT.

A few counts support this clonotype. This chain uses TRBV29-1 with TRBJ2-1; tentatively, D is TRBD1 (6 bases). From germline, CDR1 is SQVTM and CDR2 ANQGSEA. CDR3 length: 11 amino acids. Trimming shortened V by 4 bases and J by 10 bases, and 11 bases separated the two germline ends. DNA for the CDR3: TGCAGCGTTGGTCAGGGGCGGGAGCAGTTCTTC. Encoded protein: CSVGQGREQFF.

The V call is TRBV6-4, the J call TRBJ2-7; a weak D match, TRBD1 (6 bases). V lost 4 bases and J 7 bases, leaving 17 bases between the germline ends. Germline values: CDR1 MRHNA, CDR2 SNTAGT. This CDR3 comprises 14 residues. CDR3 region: CASSVDWGQGEQYF. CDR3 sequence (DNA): TGTGCCAGCAGTGTTGACTGGGGGCAAGGTGAGCAGTACTTC.

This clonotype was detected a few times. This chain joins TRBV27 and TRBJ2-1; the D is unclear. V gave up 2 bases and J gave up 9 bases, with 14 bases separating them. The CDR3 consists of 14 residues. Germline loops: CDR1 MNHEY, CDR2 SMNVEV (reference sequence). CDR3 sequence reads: CASSLKALWTEQFF. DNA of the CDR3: TGTGCCAGCAGTTTAAAGGCGCTTTGGACTGAGCAGTTCTTC.

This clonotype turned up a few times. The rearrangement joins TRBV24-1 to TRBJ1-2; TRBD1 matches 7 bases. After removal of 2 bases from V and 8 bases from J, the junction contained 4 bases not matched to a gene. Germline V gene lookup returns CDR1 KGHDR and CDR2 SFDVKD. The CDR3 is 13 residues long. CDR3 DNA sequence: TGTGCCACCAGTGATTCGACAGGGCGCGGCTACACCTTC. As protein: CATSDSTGRGYTF.

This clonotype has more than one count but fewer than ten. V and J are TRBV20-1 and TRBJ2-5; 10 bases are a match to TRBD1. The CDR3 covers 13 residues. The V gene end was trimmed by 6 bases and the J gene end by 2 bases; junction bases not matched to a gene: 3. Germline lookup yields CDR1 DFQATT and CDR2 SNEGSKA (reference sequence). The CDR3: CSAGQGRQETQYF. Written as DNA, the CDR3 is TGCAGTGCGGGACAGGGGCGGCAAGAGACCCAGTACTTC.

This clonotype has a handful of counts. In nucleotides, the CDR3 is TGTGCCAGCAGTTATGAGGGACTCAACTATGGCTACACCTTC. It specifies CASSYEGLNYGYTF. The chain has TRBV6-5 and TRBJ1-2, with D perhaps matching TRBD1 (5 bases). In germline, CDR1 is MNHEY, CDR2 SVGAGI. V lost 3 bases and J 2 bases, leaving 10 bases between the germline ends. This CDR3 is 14 amino acids long.

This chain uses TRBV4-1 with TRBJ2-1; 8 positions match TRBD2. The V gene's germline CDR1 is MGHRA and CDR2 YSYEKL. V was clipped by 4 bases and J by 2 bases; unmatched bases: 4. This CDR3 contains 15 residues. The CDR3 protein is CASSLSGDPYNEQFF. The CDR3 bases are TGCGCCAGCAGCCTTAGCGGGGATCCCTACAATGAGCAGTTCTTC.

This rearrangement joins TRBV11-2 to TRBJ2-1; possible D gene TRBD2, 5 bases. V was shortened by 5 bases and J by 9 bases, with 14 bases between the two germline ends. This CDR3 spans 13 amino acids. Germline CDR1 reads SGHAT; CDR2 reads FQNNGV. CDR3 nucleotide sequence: TGTGCCAGCAGCGCCGGAGGCTCTGGTGAGCAGTTCTTC. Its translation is CASSAGGSGEQFF.

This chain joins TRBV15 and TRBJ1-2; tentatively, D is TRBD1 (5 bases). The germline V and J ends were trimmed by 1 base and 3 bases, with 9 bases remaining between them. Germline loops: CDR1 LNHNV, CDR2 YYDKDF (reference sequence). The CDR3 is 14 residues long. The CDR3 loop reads CATSRAGFDYGYTF. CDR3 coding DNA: TGTGCCACCAGCAGAGCAGGGTTCGACTATGGCTACACCTTC.